Below are 16 T cell receptor beta chains sequenced from a single sample in a study of blood T cell repertoires in COVID-19 (dated by TCRdb to about 2020). Library preparation was by the immunoSEQ multiplex PCR assay. Imported from immuneACCESS, the table was reduced by TCRdb to in-frame sequences with V and J called. These copies leave out some clones; in studies compared against another copy, an unresolved V gene accounts for under half, and the cause of the remainder is not known. The sample has around 270,000 clones on record, about 89% of them singletons. Clones ranked in the top ten supply approximately 4.2% of the sample. The sample consisted of peripheral blood. Every receptor here comes from a man aged 35 to 55 with acute or convalescent COVID-19.

This clone has a handful of counts. The chain couples TRBV7-2 to TRBJ1-4, with 10 positions matching TRBD1. Germline lookup yields CDR1 SGHTA and CDR2 FQGNSA. CDR3 length: 17 residues. Trimming at V came to 3 bases and at J to 8 bases, leaving 12 bases not matched to a gene. The CDR3 protein is CASSFGQGELEREKLFF. The DNA of the CDR3 is TGTGCCAGCAGCTTCGGACAGGGGGAATTGGAGAGAGAAAAACTGTTTTTT.

V is TRBV5-1 and J is TRBJ1-5; D perhaps matches TRBD1 (5 bases). Germline V gene data show CDR1 as SGHRS and CDR2 as YFSETQ. Trimming shortened V by 5 bases and J by 5 bases, and 14 bases separated the two germline ends. The CDR3 length is 14 residues. CDR3 loop: CASSQGTPDQPQHF. The CDR3 bases are TGCGCCAGCAGTCAGGGCACCCCCGATCAGCCCCAGCATTTT. Looking up the rest from reference TRBV5-1 and TRBJ1-5 gives the full variable domain: KAGVTQTPRYLIKTRGQQVTLSCSPISGHRSVSWYQQTPGQGLQFLFEYFSETQRNKGNFPGRFSGRQFSNSRSEMNVSTLELGDSALYLCASSQGTPDQPQHFGDGTRLSIL.

The genes are TRBV3-1 (or the pseudogene TRBV3-2) and TRBJ1-2, with D maybe TRBD1 (6 bases). The germline V and J ends were trimmed by 4 bases and 5 bases, with 14 bases remaining between them. The CDR3 sequence is 14 residues long. Germline loops: CDR1 LGHDT, CDR2 YNNKEL (reference sequence). CDR3 amino acids: CASSRAGAGYGYTF. CDR3 bases: TGTGCCAGCAGCCGGGCGGGGGCTGGATATGGCTACACCTTC.

The chain links TRBV7-3 to TRBJ2-2, with 7 bases lining up with TRBD1. The V and J ends lost 5 bases and 2 bases, in that order; junction bases with no gene match: 2. Germline V gene sequence: CDR1 SGHTA, CDR2 FQGTGA. This CDR3 contains 14 residues. CDR3 in amino acids: CASSRQGNTGELFF. CDR3 in DNA: TGTGCCAGCAGCCGACAGGGTAACACCGGGGAGCTGTTTTTT.

J is TRBJ1-1 and V is TRBV10-3; the D gene is possibly TRBD1 (5 bases). The CDR3 consists of 13 residues. Trimming removed 11 bases at V and 0 bases at J, with 13 bases between. Looked up from germline, CDR1 is ENHRY and CDR2 is SYGVKD. CDR3: CASRMGLNTEAFF. As DNA, the CDR3 is TGTGCCTCACGGATGGGGCTGAACACTGAAGCTTTCTTT.

The chain joins TRBV9 to TRBJ1-5, with D unclear. V lost 0 bases, J lost 7 bases, and 8 bases lay in between. Germline V gene data show CDR1 as SGDLS and CDR2 as YYNGEE. This CDR3 spans 13 amino acids. Here the CDR3 reads CASSVAPQQPQHF. The CDR3 DNA follows: TGTGCCAGCAGCGTAGCCCCACAGCAGCCCCAGCATTTT.

The genes are TRBV9 and TRBJ2-2, with D possibly being TRBD1 (6 bases). CDR3 size: 15 residues. V lost 3 bases to trimming and J lost 4 bases, with 13 bases between them. Germline V gene sequence: CDR1 SGDLS, CDR2 YYNGEE. In nucleotides, the CDR3 is TGTGCCAGCAGCGCCCTACAGGGTATCACCGGGGAGCTGTTTTTT. Its translation: CASSALQGITGELFF.

The chain is built from TRBV15 and TRBJ2-2; D is unresolved. Trimming cost V 3 bases and J 1 base, with 15 bases left between them. This CDR3 is built from 17 residues. CDR1 is LNHNV and CDR2 is YYDKDF in the germline V gene (reference sequence). The CDR3 loop reads CATSRSLNPVNTGELFF. The CDR3 DNA sequence: TGTGCCACCAGCAGGAGTCTTAACCCGGTGAACACCGGGGAGCTGTTTTTT.

V gene TRBV27 combines with J gene TRBJ1-4; 11 nucleotides line up with TRBD1. The length of the CDR3 is 17 residues. With V trimmed by 1 base and J by 5 bases, 6 bases remained unmatched. Germline assignment: CDR1 MNHEY and CDR2 SMNVEV (reference sequence). The CDR3: CASSLFGDRGKNEKLFF. The CDR3 nucleotides are TGTGCCAGCAGTTTATTTGGGGACAGGGGGAAGAATGAAAAACTGTTTTTT.

Only one count was recorded for this clone. At the DNA level, this CDR3 is encoded by other sequences in the same sample as well. The rearrangement joins TRBV5-1 to TRBJ2-7; D possibly corresponds to TRBD1 (6 bases). This CDR3 spans 14 amino acids. Trimming pared 2 bases from V and 2 bases from J, leaving 11 bases between. Germline lookup yields CDR1 SGHRS and CDR2 YFSETQ. CDR3 nucleotides: TGCGCCAGCAGCTTTACAGGGCCTACCTACGAGCAGTACTTC. It yields the protein CASSFTGPTYEQYF. Full variable domain (missing parts from reference TRBV5-1 and TRBJ2-7): KAGVTQTPRYLIKTRGQQVTLSCSPISGHRSVSWYQQTPGQGLQFLFEYFSETQRNKGNFPGRFSGRQFSNSRSEMNVSTLELGDSALYLCASSFTGPTYEQYFGPGTRLTVT.

CDR3 region: CASSSQQGTEQFF. As DNA, the CDR3 is TGTGCCAGCAGCTCCCAACAGGGGACTGAGCAGTTCTTC. V and J are TRBV7-3 and TRBJ2-1, with 7 bases aligning to TRBD1. The CDR3 spans 13 residues. The junction had 6 bases not matched to a gene; V was cut back by 4 bases and J by 9 bases. Per germline, CDR1 SGHTA and CDR2 FQGTGA.

The rearrangement joins TRBV3-1 (or the pseudogene TRBV3-2) to TRBJ1-2; a weak D match, TRBD1 (6 bases). CDR3 size: 13 residues. Germline V gene data show CDR1 as LGHDT and CDR2 as YNNKEL (reference sequence). V was pared by 4 bases and J by 3 bases, with 9 bases between. CDR3 sequence: CASSLRQDYGYTF. CDR3 coding DNA: TGTGCCAGCAGCCTAAGACAGGACTATGGCTACACCTTC.

The chain couples TRBV15 to TRBJ1-4; D ambiguous. V shed 2 bases and J shed 5 bases, with 18 bases lying between them. Germline V gene sequence: CDR1 LNHNV, CDR2 YYDKDF (reference sequence). There are 17 residues in the CDR3. CDR3 amino acids: CATSRPPRSQLNEKLFF. DNA for the CDR3: TGTGCCACCAGCAGACCTCCCAGGTCGCAGCTGAATGAAAAACTGTTTTTT.

This chain joins TRBV19 and TRBJ2-7; D perhaps matches TRBD1 (5 bases). The CDR3 is 16 residues long. Trimming left V 3 bases short and J 3 bases short, with 18 bases between. CDR1 and CDR2 from the germline V gene are LNHDA and SQIVND (reference sequence). The CDR3 nucleotides are TGTGCCAGTAGTATTAGATTTTCAGGGTCGGGCTACGAGCAGTACTTC. Protein: CASSIRFSGSGYEQYF. Using reference TRBV19 and TRBJ2-7 for the parts outside the CDR3, the full variable domain is DGGITQSPKYLFRKEGQNVTLSCEQNLNHDAMYWYRQDPGQGLRLIYYSQIVNDFQKGDIAEGYSVSREKKESFPLTVTSAQKNPTAFYLCASSIRFSGSGYEQYFGPGTRLTVT.

The chain carries TRBV19 and TRBJ2-5, with TRBD1 matching over 9 bases. Trimming took 6 bases from V and 5 from J; bases not matched to a gene: 7. Germline CDR1 is LNHDA and CDR2 is SQIVND (reference sequence). CDR3 size: 14 residues. CDR3 nucleotide sequence: TGTGCCAGTAGGGGACAGGGCCTTGCGGAGACCCAGTACTTC. Amino acids: CASRGQGLAETQYF.

V and J are TRBV30 and TRBJ1-3; no firm D call. This CDR3 region has 15 residues. V shed 3 bases and J shed 1 base, with 13 bases lying between them. Looked up from germline, CDR1 is GTSNPN and CDR2 is SVGIG (reference sequence). The CDR3: CAWSLVVHSGNTIYF. DNA for the CDR3: TGTGCCTGGAGCCTAGTCGTCCATTCTGGAAACACCATATATTTT.